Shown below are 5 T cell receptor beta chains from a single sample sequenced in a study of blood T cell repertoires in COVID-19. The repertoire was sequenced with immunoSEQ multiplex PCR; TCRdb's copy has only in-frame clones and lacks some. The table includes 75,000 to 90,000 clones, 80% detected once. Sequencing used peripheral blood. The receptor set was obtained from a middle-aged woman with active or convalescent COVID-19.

The CDR3 protein is CSGEANYGYTF. The CDR3 DNA sequence: TGCAGCGGCGAGGCTAACTATGGCTACACCTTC. The rearrangement uses TRBV29-1 and TRBJ1-2, with D uncertain. This CDR3 has 11 residues. Trimming stripped 7 bases from V and 0 bases from J, with 6 bases between. Germline V lookup: CDR1 SQVTM, CDR2 ANQGSEA.

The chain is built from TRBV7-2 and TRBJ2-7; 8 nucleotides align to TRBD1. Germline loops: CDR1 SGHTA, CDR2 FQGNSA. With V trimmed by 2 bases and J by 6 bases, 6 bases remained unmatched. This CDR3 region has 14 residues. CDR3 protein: CASSLWQGAGEQYF. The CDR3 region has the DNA TGTGCCAGCAGCTTATGGCAGGGGGCTGGCGAGCAGTACTTC.

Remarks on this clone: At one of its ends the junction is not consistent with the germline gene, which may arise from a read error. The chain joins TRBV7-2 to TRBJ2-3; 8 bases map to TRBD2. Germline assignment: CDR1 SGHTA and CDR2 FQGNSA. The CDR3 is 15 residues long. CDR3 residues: CASSLDRTSKDTQYF. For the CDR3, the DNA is TGTGCCAGCAGCTTAGATCGGACTAGCAAAGATACGCAGTATTTT.

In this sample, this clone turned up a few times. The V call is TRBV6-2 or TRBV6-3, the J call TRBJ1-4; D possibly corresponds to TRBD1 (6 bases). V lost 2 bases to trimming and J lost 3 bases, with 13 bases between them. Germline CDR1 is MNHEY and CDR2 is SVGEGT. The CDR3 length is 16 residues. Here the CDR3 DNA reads TGTGCCAGCAGTTACGCAAGGGCAGGGGCTAATGAAAAACTGTTTTTT. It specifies CASSYARAGANEKLFF.

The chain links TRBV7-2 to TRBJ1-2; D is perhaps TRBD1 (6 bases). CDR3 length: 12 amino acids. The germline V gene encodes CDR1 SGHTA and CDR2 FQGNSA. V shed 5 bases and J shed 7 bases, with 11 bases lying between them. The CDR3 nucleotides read TGTGCCAGCAGCCTAACAGGGTTTGGCTACACCTTC. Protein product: CASSLTGFGYTF.